The subject of this entry is one TCR beta chain. Recruitment covered about two dozen US areas and drew participants whose ages spanned roughly 18 to 89 years. This entry is derived from a study of blood T cell repertoires in COVID-19. Study-level information: COVID-19 samples from acute and convalescent phases originated in the United States, Italy and Spain. T cells, B-cell-depleted T cells, or PBMCs provided the cDNA or gDNA that served as material.

The CDR3 has 15 amino acids. Germline values: CDR1 ENHRY, CDR2 SYGVKD. V dropped 8 bases and J dropped 6; count of bases not matched to a gene: 12. Under the authors' procedure: Amplification with reference gene primers provided the estimates of nucleated cell counts. Produced via immunoSEQ multiplex PCR; TCRdb's table is partial and in-frame only. For V, J and clone size, that table is used; D and trimming come from the DNA. The data show 130,000 or so clones, with 80% to 90% seen just once and more than 3% held by the top ten. The sequenced sample was PBMCs or T cells enriched from blood (not recorded which). The chain links TRBV10-3 to TRBJ2-3, with 9 bases aligning to TRBD2. The sequence was obtained from a woman aged 45-65 years with acute COVID-19. The CDR3 is CAIGGLSGSSDTQYF. The DNA of the CDR3 is TGTGCCATCGGGGGCCTTAGCGGGAGTTCGGATACGCAGTATTTT.